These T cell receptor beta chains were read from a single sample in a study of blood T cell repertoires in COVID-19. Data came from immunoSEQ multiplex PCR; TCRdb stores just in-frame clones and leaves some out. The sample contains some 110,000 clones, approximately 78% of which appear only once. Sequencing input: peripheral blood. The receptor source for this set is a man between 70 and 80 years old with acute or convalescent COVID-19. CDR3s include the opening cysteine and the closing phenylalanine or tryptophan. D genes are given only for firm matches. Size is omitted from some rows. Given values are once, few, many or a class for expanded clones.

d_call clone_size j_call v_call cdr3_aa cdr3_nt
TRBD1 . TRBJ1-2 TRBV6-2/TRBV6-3 CASSYGTGPYGYTF TGTGCCAGCAGTTACGGGACAGGCCCCTATGGCTACACCTTC
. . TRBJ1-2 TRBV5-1 CASSARGSYGYTF TGCGCCAGCAGTGCCAGAGGCTCCTATGGCTACACCTTC
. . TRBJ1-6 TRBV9 CASSVSDSSYNSPLHF TGTGCCAGCAGCGTCAGCGACAGTTCCTATAATTCACCCCTCCACTTT
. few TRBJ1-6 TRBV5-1 CASSSGSPGWDNSPLHF TGCGCCAGCAGCTCGGGGAGCCCCGGTTGGGATAATTCACCCCTCCACTTT
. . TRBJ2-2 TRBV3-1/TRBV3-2 CASSQDSRWGGIGELFF TGTGCCAGCAGCCAAGACTCACGCTGGGGGGGCATCGGGGAGCTGTTTTTT
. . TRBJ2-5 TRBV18 CASSPSEYETQYF TGTGCCAGCTCACCAAGCGAGTATGAGACCCAGTACTTC
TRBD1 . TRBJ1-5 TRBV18 CASSRDTGVGNQPQHF TGTGCCAGCTCGCGCGATACAGGGGTGGGCAATCAGCCCCAGCATTTT
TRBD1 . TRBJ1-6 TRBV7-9 CASSLVQGVSPLHF TGTGCCAGCAGCTTGGTCCAGGGGGTCTCACCCCTCCACTTT
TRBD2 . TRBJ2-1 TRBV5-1 CASSSPSWGGSYNEQFF TGCGCCAGCAGCAGCCCTAGCTGGGGGGGCTCCTACAATGAGCAGTTCTTC
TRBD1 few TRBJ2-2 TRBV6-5 CASRDRGEKTGELFF TGTGCCAGCAGGGACAGGGGGGAGAAAACCGGGGAGCTGTTTTTT
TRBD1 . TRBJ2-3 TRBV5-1 CASSHPPGQGFTDTQYF TGCGCCAGCAGCCACCCCCCGGGACAGGGTTTCACAGATACGCAGTATTTT
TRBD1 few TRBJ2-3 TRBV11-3 CASSLGRTPQGLTDTQYF TGTGCCAGCAGCTTAGGCCGCACCCCACAGGGGCTCACAGATACGCAGTATTTT